The rows below give T cell receptor beta chains drawn from one sample of a study of blood T cells in healthy people across ages. A single record per CDR3 protein comes from TCRdb applying MiXCR to the 5' RACE reads. The repertoire has approximately 1,700,000 distinct CDR3 sequences, about two fifths of them found once; the top ten carry roughly 23%. The specimen was blood. The source is a human donor in good health. Each CDR3 is given with its conserved first and last residue. A D gene is named only where the DNA matches it firmly. The listing skips clone size in some rows; elsewhere it reads once, few, many or a size class.

d_gene,abundance,j_gene,v_gene,CDR3nt,CDR3aa
.,.,TRBJ2-7,TRBV27,TGTGTCAGCAGTCCGAGATATGACAGGCCCTACGAGCAGTACTTC,CVSSPRYDRPYEQYF
.,.,TRBJ1-2,TRBV7-2,TGTGCCAGCCCGGAGGGCGGAGGCTACACCTTC,CASPEGGGYTF
.,.,TRBJ2-7,TRBV5-5,TGTGCCAGCAGCTCTGGACAGCAACTCTCCTACGAGCAGTACTTC,CASSSGQQLSYEQYF
.,once,TRBJ2-2,TRBV29-1,TGCAGCGTTGAAGAAGGGGTTTCAGGGGAGCTGTTTTTT,CSVEEGVSGELFF
TRBD1,.,TRBJ1-1,TRBV29-1,TGCAGCGTGCGGACAGGGGGACCCACTGAAGCTTTCTTT,CSVRTGGPTEAFF
TRBD1,.,TRBJ2-1,TRBV6-1,TGTGCCAGCAGTGACCAGACAGGGGGTTTGTCAAATGAGCAGTTCTTC,CASSDQTGGLSNEQFF
.,few,TRBJ2-2,TRBV5-1,TGCGCCAGCAGCCAGCAACAGAACACCGGGGAGCTGTTTTTT,CASSQQQNTGELFF
.,.,TRBJ1-1,TRBV4-3,TGCGCCAGCAGCCAAGAGTTCGGTGGGGAAGCTTTCTTT,CASSQEFGGEAFF
.,.,TRBJ2-7,TRBV7-2,TGTGCCAGCAGCTTAGCGGTCGGGGCTAGTTACGAGCAGTACTTC,CASSLAVGASYEQYF
.,few,TRBJ1-2,TRBV7-2,TGTGCCAGCAGCCCCTCACTCAGGGAATTCGGGGGCTACACCTTC,CASSPSLREFGGYTF
.,.,TRBJ1-1,TRBV5-4,TGTACCGGCAGCTTGCAGGGTCTGAACACTGAAGCTTTCTTT,CTGSLQGLNTEAFF
.,.,TRBJ2-7,TRBV6-2/TRBV6-3,TGTGCCAGCAGAGACGGACGGAGCTCCTACGAGCAGTACTTC,CASRDGRSSYEQYF
TRBD2,.,TRBJ2-1,TRBV7-9,TGTGCCAGCAGCTCCCGGACTAGCGGCAATGAGCAGTTCTTC,CASSSRTSGNEQFF
.,many,TRBJ2-6,TRBV29-1,TGCAGCGTTTCAATCCGGGGCGGTGGGGCCAACGTCCTGACTTTC,CSVSIRGGGANVLTF
.,.,TRBJ1-5,TRBV6-1,TGTGCCAGCAGTGAAGCGGGGGGGGCTTGGATTAACAATCAGCCCCAGCATTTT,CASSEAGGAWINNQPQHF
TRBD2,.,TRBJ2-1,TRBV20-1,TGCAGTGCCAAACCCGGACTAGAATGGGGGACCCAGTTCTTC,CSAKPGLEWGTQFF
.,.,TRBJ2-1,TRBV11-1,TGTGCCAGCAAGAGGGGTGCCTACAATGAGCAGTTCTTC,CASKRGAYNEQFF
TRBD1,few,TRBJ1-2,TRBV6-2/TRBV6-3,TGTGCCAGCACCCACTTTGAGACAGGGCCCGGTATGGGCTACACCTTC,CASTHFETGPGMGYTF
.,.,TRBJ2-7,TRBV5-1,TGCGCCACCGCGACGCGCGACAGTCACTCCTACGAGCAGTACTTC,CATATRDSHSYEQYF
.,.,TRBJ1-2,TRBV5-6,TGTGCCAGCAGCTTTATTCAGGGGACGGTATTAGGTGGCTACACCTTC,CASSFIQGTVLGGYTF
.,.,TRBJ1-2,TRBV20-1,TGCAGTGCCCAAAACTCGGATGGCTACACCTTC,CSAQNSDGYTF
TRBD1,.,TRBJ2-7,TRBV29-1,TGCAGCGTCCTTAAGCCGGGACAGGGCTACGAGCAGTACTTC,CSVLKPGQGYEQYF
TRBD2,few,TRBJ2-7,TRBV7-3,TGTGCCAGCAGCTTAACAGCCGTAGCGGGCGAGCAGTACTTC,CASSLTAVAGEQYF
TRBD1,.,TRBJ2-7,TRBV20-1,TGCAGTGCCACAAGACAGGGGCAAAGGTACGAGCAGTACTTC,CSATRQGQRYEQYF
.,.,TRBJ2-7,TRBV10-3,TGTGCCATCAGTGAGGGAAACGCCTACGAGCAGTACTTC,CAISEGNAYEQYF
TRBD2,.,TRBJ2-1,TRBV7-9,TGTGCCAGCAGCCCTCGGACTAGCGGTGCCTTTAGCTCCTACAATGAGCAGTTCTTC,CASSPRTSGAFSSYNEQFF
TRBD1,.,TRBJ1-1,TRBV5-1,TGCGCCAGCAGCTTATTGGCAGGGGGAACCGCTGAAGCTTTCTTT,CASSLLAGGTAEAFF
.,.,TRBJ2-5,TRBV7-9,TGTGCCAGCAGCTTTACCCTCCGGGAAGAGACCCAGTACTTC,CASSFTLREETQYF
.,few,TRBJ2-5,TRBV29-1,TGCAGCGTTCACGGACGGACCCAAGAGACCCAGTACTTC,CSVHGRTQETQYF
TRBD2,few,TRBJ2-3,TRBV2,TGTGCCAGCAGAGGGACTACTAGGAATACGCAGTATTTT,CASRGTTRNTQYF
.,few,TRBJ2-3,TRBV27,TGTGCCAGCAGTTTAAATACCGTGTGGAGCCCCACAGATACGCAGTATTTT,CASSLNTVWSPTDTQYF
.,few,TRBJ1-2,TRBV15,TGTGCCACCAGCGGGGGTGTCAACTATGGCTACACCTTC,CATSGGVNYGYTF
TRBD2,few,TRBJ2-7,TRBV20-1,TGCAGTGCTAGTCCTTCCAGCGGGGAGCGCGAGCAGTACTTC,CSASPSSGEREQYF
.,few,TRBJ1-2,TRBV6-5,TGTGCCAGCAGGCCCCTGGGGGGTTTCTATGGCTACACCTTC,CASRPLGGFYGYTF
TRBD1,.,TRBJ1-3,TRBV4-3,TGCGCCAGCAGCCAAGGGGGACAGGTCCTGGGAAACACCATATATTTT,CASSQGGQVLGNTIYF
TRBD1,.,TRBJ2-7,TRBV7-9,TGTTCCAGCCTAGGGGACAGCTCCTACGAGCAGTACTTC,CSSLGDSSYEQYF